This T cell receptor beta chain was documented in a study of CD8 T cells in Susac syndrome. V shed 0 bases and J shed 7 bases, with 12 bases lying between them. The germline V gene encodes CDR1 MNHEY and CDR2 SVGAGI. The CDR3 length is 14 residues. Negative isolation was used for CD8+ and CD4+ T cells and FACS enrichment for TEMRA cells. RNA amounts of roughly 0.5 to 1 ug underwent reverse transcription with random hexamers. The CDR3 of TCR beta was amplified by immunoSEQ multiplex PCR across 54 Vbeta and 13 Jbeta. TCRdb reprocessed the immunoSEQ multiplex PCR reads with MiXCR, giving one entry per CDR3 protein. Among approximately 170,000 distinct CDR3 sequences, under 95% were seen once, and the ten largest hold approximately 0.075%.

What was sequenced was CD4+ T cells from PBMCs. The V and J genes are TRBV6-5 and TRBJ2-5; D uncertain. The sequence came from a human donor in good health. The CDR3 sequence is CASSYSSSSGTQYF. The CDR3 bases are TGTGCCAGCAGTTACTCAAGTAGCTCCGGGACCCAGTACTTC.